Below, 15 T cell receptor beta chains from the same sample are listed, as sequenced in a study of T cell repertoires in cytomegalovirus infection. The antigens for these receptors are not known. From the reads, TCRdb called clonotypes with MiXCR, one entry per CDR3 protein. The data contain roughly 80,000 distinct CDR3 sequences, roughly a quarter of them singletons. The sequences come from CD8+ T cells from cultured PBMCs, collected from culture after CMV antigen stimulation. The receptors shown here come from a human donor in good health (CMV status not recorded). Some clones in this sample may be carry-over from other donors' samples.

Only a few counts were recorded for this clonotype. V and J are TRBV5-1 and TRBJ1-1, with D unclear. Trimming shortened V by 0 bases and J by 4 bases, and 10 bases separated the two germline ends. The CDR3 spans 14 residues. CDR1 is SGHRS and CDR2 is YFSETQ in the germline V gene. The CDR3 reads CASSLAPVGTEAFF. In DNA, the CDR3 is TGCGCCAGCAGCTTGGCCCCCGTGGGCACTGAAGCTTTCTTT.

The CDR3 bases are TGTGCCAGCAGCCAAAGACTAGCGGGAACCGGGGAGCTGTTTTTT. Its translation: CASSQRLAGTGELFF. The chain recombines TRBV3-1 with TRBJ2-2; 11 bases map to TRBD2. V trimming: 2 bases; J trimming: 5 bases; junction bases outside the gene matches: 1. CDR3 length: 15 amino acids. Germline CDR1 reads LGHDT; CDR2 reads YNNKEL (reference sequence).

This chain links TRBV6-6 with TRBJ1-2; D is uncertain. V lost 5 bases, J lost 11 bases, and 18 bases lay in between. Germline V gives CDR1 MNHNY, CDR2 SVGAGI (reference sequence). This CDR3 contains 13 residues. The CDR3 sequence: CASSPDFDGPYTF. The CDR3, as DNA: TGTGCCAGCAGTCCTGACTTCGACGGGCCTTACACCTTC.

The chain recombines TRBV6-2 or TRBV6-3 with TRBJ2-3; tentatively, D is TRBD1 or TRBD2 (5 bases each). CDR3 length: 14 residues. Trimming took off 6 bases at V and 4 bases at J, with 14 bases between the two ends. CDR1 is MNHEY and CDR2 is SVGEGT in the germline V gene. CDR3 bases: TGTGCCAGCAGCCTCTTGAGGGGTGCAGATACGCAGTATTTT. It codes for CASSLLRGADTQYF.

There are a few counts of this clonotype. This chain connects TRBV11-2 to TRBJ2-5; 8 positions match TRBD1. Germline V gene data show CDR1 as SGHAT and CDR2 as FQNNGV. The CDR3 is made up of 17 amino acids. V lost 0 bases and J lost 4; bases outside the gene matches: 10. The CDR3 sequence: CASSLDLGQGARETQYF. The CDR3, as DNA: TGTGCCAGCAGCTTAGATCTGGGGCAGGGGGCCCGAGAGACCCAGTACTTC.

V is TRBV27 and J is TRBJ2-3; 8 nucleotides match TRBD2. V was pared by 6 bases and J by 4 bases, with 6 bases of the junction left unmatched. This CDR3 has 14 amino acids. CDR1 is MNHEY and CDR2 is SMNVEV in the germline V gene (reference sequence). The CDR3 DNA reads TGTGCCAGCAGCTCCGGGACTAGAGCAGATACGCAGTATTTT. Amino acids: CASSSGTRADTQYF.

This clonotype was counted at least ten times. The V gene is TRBV11-2, the J gene TRBJ2-1; either TRBD1 or TRBD2 may supply D (5 bases each). The CDR3 covers 15 residues. Germline CDR1 reads SGHAT; CDR2 reads FQNNGV. V was clipped by 6 bases and J by 2 bases, with 14 bases between them. This chain's CDR3 is CASRDLRDAYNEQFF. DNA of the CDR3: TGTGCCAGCAGGGACCTCCGGGACGCCTACAATGAGCAGTTCTTC.

V and J are TRBV15 and TRBJ1-2; 8 nucleotides match TRBD1. Germline CDR1 LNHNV, CDR2 YYDKDF (reference sequence). The CDR3 has 14 amino acids. Trimming cost V 8 bases and J 5 bases; bases outside gene matches: 10. The CDR3 reads CATEPGQGLYGYTF. DNA of the CDR3: TGTGCCACCGAACCCGGACAGGGTCTGTATGGCTACACCTTC. Filled out from reference TRBV15 and TRBJ1-2, the complete variable domain reads DAMVIQNPRYQVTQFGKPVTLSCSQTLNHNVMYWYQQKSSQAPKLLFHYYDKDFNNEADTPDNFQSRRPNTSFCFLDIRSPGLGDTAMYLCATEPGQGLYGYTFGSGTRLTVV.

The CDR3 sequence: CASSRSGVGTDTQYF. In DNA form, the CDR3 reads TGTGCCAGCAGCCGTAGCGGGGTTGGCACAGATACGCAGTATTTT. The V gene is TRBV12-3 or TRBV12-4, the J gene TRBJ2-3; the match to TRBD2 covers 8 bases. The ends lost 6 bases at V and 1 base at J; junction bases unmatched: 6. The CDR3 spans 15 residues.

The chain carries TRBV6-6 and TRBJ1-5; 11 bases map to TRBD1. This CDR3 has 15 amino acids. Germline lookup yields CDR1 MNHNY and CDR2 SVGAGI (reference sequence). The trim removed 5 bases at V and 3 bases at J, leaving 3 bases unmatched. CDR3 region: CASSGTGGSNQPQHF. In nucleotides, the CDR3 is TGTGCCAGCAGTGGGACAGGGGGTTCCAATCAGCCCCAGCATTTT.

Only a few counts were recorded for this clonotype. The chain couples TRBV28 to TRBJ2-7; weak D call: TRBD1 (6 bases). V lost 6 bases and J 9 bases, leaving 18 bases between the germline ends. CDR1 is MDHEN, CDR2 SYDVKM, per germline. CDR3 length: 13 amino acids. CDR3 residues: CASRAGATTGQYF. The CDR3 DNA reads TGTGCCAGCAGGGCAGGGGCCACTACAGGGCAGTACTTC.

The rearrangement joins TRBV7-3 to TRBJ2-1, with 7 bases that match TRBD2. The J segment lost 3 bases and the V segment lost 5 bases, leaving 1 base of the junction unmatched. CDR3 size: 13 residues. CDR1 SGHTA and CDR2 FQGTGA come from the germline V gene. The CDR3 region is CASSGTNYNEQFF. In nucleotides, the CDR3 is TGTGCCAGCAGCGGGACTAACTACAATGAGCAGTTCTTC. The complete variable domain, with remaining parts taken from reference TRBV7-3 and TRBJ2-1, reads GAGVSQTPSNKVTEKGKYVELRCDPISGHTALYWYRQSLGQGPEFLIYFQGTGAADDSGLPNDRFFAVRPEGSVSTLKIQRTERGDSAVYLCASSGTNYNEQFFGPGTRLTVL.

This clonotype was observed a handful of times. The chain couples TRBV15 to TRBJ1-5; a weak D match, TRBD1 (6 bases). Looked up from germline, CDR1 is LNHNV and CDR2 is YYDKDF (reference sequence). Trimming stripped 5 bases from V and 6 bases from J, with 8 bases between. The CDR3 covers 12 residues. In DNA, the CDR3 is TGTGCCACCAGCGGGGGGGCTCAGCCCCAGCATTTT. Its translation is CATSGGAQPQHF.

CDR3 amino acids: CASSVPFGGSSYNEQFF. The DNA of the CDR3 is TGTGCCAGCAGCGTACCCTTCGGGGGGAGCTCCTACAATGAGCAGTTCTTC. The chain has TRBV9 and TRBJ2-1; TRBD2 matches 7 bases. The germline gives CDR1 SGDLS, CDR2 YYNGEE. This CDR3 is built from 17 residues. V lost 1 base and J lost 0; bases outside the gene matches: 7.

The chain combines TRBV12-3 or TRBV12-4 with TRBJ1-1; no firm D call. The V and J ends lost 3 bases and 8 bases respectively, with 10 bases between them. This CDR3 has 12 amino acids. The CDR3 protein is CASSLGRGEAFF. The CDR3 DNA is TGTGCCAGCAGTTTGGGTCGAGGGGAAGCTTTCTTT.